One and the same sample provided the 14 T cell receptor beta chains below, sequenced in a study of CD8+ T cells in alopecia areata. RNA was isolated and reverse transcribed to cDNA, the sequencing template. Measured with immunoSEQ multiplex PCR; TCRdb has only the in-frame clones, and not every one. In the table there are tens of thousands of clones, 96% of which are singletons. The material was CD8+ T cells sorted from blood, obtained at week 0. Receptors originate from a human donor with alopecia areata.

The gene calls are TRBV10-3 and TRBJ2-2; 13 bases are a match to TRBD2. Per germline, CDR1 ENHRY and CDR2 SYGVKD. The V and J ends lost 3 bases and 0 bases, in that order; junction bases with no gene match: 7. The CDR3 totals 19 residues. Written as DNA, the CDR3 is TGTGCCATCAGTGATTCGGGACTAGCGGGGTACTCGAACACCGGGGAGCTGTTTTTT. Encoded protein: CAISDSGLAGYSNTGELFF.

The rearrangement uses TRBV7-6 and TRBJ2-1, with D hard to call. The V and J ends lost 6 bases and 0 bases respectively, with 12 bases between them. The CDR3 covers 15 residues. Per the germline V gene, CDR1 is SGHVS and CDR2 is FNYEAQ. The CDR3 DNA is TGTGCCAGCAGTCAAATTGTTAGCTCCTACAATGAGCAGTTCTTC. The encoded protein is CASSQIVSSYNEQFF.

This rearrangement joins TRBV6-1 to TRBJ2-7, with D perhaps matching TRBD1 or TRBD2 (5 bases each). Trimming removed 6 bases at V and 2 bases at J, with 11 bases between. Germline CDR1 and CDR2: MNHNS and SASEGT. The CDR3 is 13 amino acids. CDR3 loop: CASSLGRTYEQYF. DNA for the CDR3: TGTGCCAGCAGCTTGGGACGGACCTACGAGCAGTACTTC.

The gene calls are TRBV19 and TRBJ2-1; D is unresolved. In germline, CDR1 is LNHDA, CDR2 SQIVND (reference sequence). This CDR3 is built from 13 residues. V was cut by 1 base and J by 5 bases, with 6 bases left in between. The CDR3 DNA reads TGTGCCAGTAGTATAGGGCCCGACAATGAGCAGTTCTTC. Protein sequence: CASSIGPDNEQFF.

The V call is TRBV4-3, the J call TRBJ2-7; a possible D gene is TRBD2 (5 bases). The CDR3 totals 14 residues. Trimming pared 1 base from V and 6 bases from J, leaving 13 bases between. The germline CDR1 and CDR2 sequences are LGHNA and YSLEER. The CDR3 region is CASSQGMGTSEQYF. CDR3 sequence (DNA): TGCGCCAGCAGCCAAGGGATGGGTACTAGCGAGCAGTACTTC.

J is TRBJ2-1 and V is TRBV5-1, with D maybe TRBD2 (5 bases). CDR1 and CDR2 from the germline V gene are SGHRS and YFSETQ. CDR3 length: 15 amino acids. Trimming removed 4 bases at V and 7 bases at J, with 18 bases between. Written as DNA, the CDR3 is TGCGCCAGCAGCCCCAGCCCAGCGGTAGGGAATGAGCAGTTCTTC. Its protein product is CASSPSPAVGNEQFF.

This sequence joins TRBV9 and TRBJ2-5, with 11 nucleotides matching TRBD2. V lost 1 base, J lost 2 bases, and 4 bases stayed unmatched. The CDR3 has 16 amino acids. Germline loops: CDR1 SGDLS, CDR2 YYNGEE. The CDR3 DNA is TGTGCCAGCAGCGTATTTAGCGGGGGGGCGCAAGAGACCCAGTACTTC. Amino acid sequence: CASSVFSGGAQETQYF.

V and J are TRBV7-9 and TRBJ2-7; D possibly uses TRBD1 or TRBD2 (6 bases each). V was pared by 0 bases and J by 4 bases, with 16 bases between. The CDR3 extends over 16 amino acids. Germline V gives CDR1 SEHNR, CDR2 FQNEAQ (reference sequence). CDR3 loop: CASSLARGTRAYEQYF. The CDR3 nucleotides read TGTGCCAGCAGCTTAGCCCGGGGGACACGCGCATACGAGCAGTACTTC.

V and J are TRBV2 and TRBJ2-7; 7 bases agree with TRBD1. V was pared by 5 bases and J by 0 bases, with 7 bases of the junction left unmatched. The CDR3 has 15 amino acids. The germline V gene encodes CDR1 SNHLY and CDR2 FYNNEI. The DNA for the CDR3 is TGTGCCAGCAGTCGAGGGGACAGCTACTCCTACGAGCAGTACTTC. Translation gives CASSRGDSYSYEQYF.

Of note for this clone: The conserved phenylalanine or tryptophan is not found at the CDR3 terminus, so this likely reflects a read error. V is TRBV29-1 and J is TRBJ1-2; D might be TRBD1 (6 bases). The germline gives CDR1 SQVTM, CDR2 ANQGSEA. The CDR3 extends over 11 amino acids. Trimming cost V 5 bases and J 3 bases, with 7 bases left between them. The CDR3 here is CSVPGDYGYTL. CDR3 coding DNA: TGCAGCGTTCCAGGGGACTATGGCTACACCCTC.

The chain links TRBV27 to TRBJ2-2; D is unclear. The CDR3 is 13 amino acids. Germline CDR1 is MNHEY and CDR2 is SMNVEV (reference sequence). The V end was cut by 8 bases, the J end by 6 bases, with 13 bases between. Here the CDR3 reads CASAKVGAGELFF. The CDR3 DNA sequence: TGTGCCAGCGCAAAAGTGGGTGCCGGGGAGCTGTTTTTT.

The gene calls are TRBV7-9 and TRBJ2-5; D may correspond to TRBD1 or TRBD2 (5 bases each). V dropped 2 bases and J dropped 3 bases, with 13 bases sitting between them. Germline V CDR1 and CDR2: SEHNR, FQNEAQ (reference sequence). CDR3 size: 15 residues. The CDR3 region is CASSLMAGREETQYF. The DNA of the CDR3 is TGTGCCAGCAGCTTAATGGCAGGGCGGGAAGAGACCCAGTACTTC.

V and J are TRBV29-1 and TRBJ2-6; either TRBD1 or TRBD2 may fit D (6 bases each). The CDR3 is made up of 14 amino acids. Trimming cost V 7 bases and J 2 bases, with 12 bases left between them. Germline V gives CDR1 SQVTM, CDR2 ANQGSEA. The CDR3 reads CSAEGGPGANVLTF. CDR3 DNA: TGCAGCGCCGAGGGGGGTCCTGGGGCCAACGTCCTGACTTTC.

Remarks on this clone: This same CDR3 is encoded by further DNA sequences in the sample. V is TRBV7-2 and J is TRBJ1-2; D is perhaps TRBD1 (5 bases). From germline, CDR1 is SGHTA and CDR2 FQGNSA. Trimming stripped 1 base from V and 8 bases from J, with 11 bases between. The CDR3 is made up of 13 amino acids. The CDR3 region has the DNA TGTGCCAGCAGCTTAGGCGGGGGTTGGGGCTACACCTTC. Translating gives CASSLGGGWGYTF.